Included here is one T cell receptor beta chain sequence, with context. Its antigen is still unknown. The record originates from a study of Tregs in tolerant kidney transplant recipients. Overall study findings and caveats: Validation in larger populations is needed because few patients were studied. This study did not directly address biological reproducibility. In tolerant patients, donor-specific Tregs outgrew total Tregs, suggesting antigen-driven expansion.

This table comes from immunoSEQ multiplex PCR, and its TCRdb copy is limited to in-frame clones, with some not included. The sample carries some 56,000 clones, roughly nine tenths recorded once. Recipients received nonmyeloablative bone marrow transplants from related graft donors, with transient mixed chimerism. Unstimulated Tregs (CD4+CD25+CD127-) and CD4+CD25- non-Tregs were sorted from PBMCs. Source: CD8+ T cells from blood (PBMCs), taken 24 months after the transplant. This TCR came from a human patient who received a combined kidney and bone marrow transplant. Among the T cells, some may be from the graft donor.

The CDR3 bases are TGTGCCAGCAGCCCCGGATGGATAAAGGGACTAGCGAGCCTCACAGATACGCAGTATTTT. Translated: CASSPGWIKGLASLTDTQYF. V and J are TRBV5-8 and TRBJ2-3, with 10 bases that match TRBD2. Looked up from germline, CDR1 is SGHTS and CDR2 is YDEGEE. This CDR3 region has 20 residues. The trim removed 4 bases at V and 2 bases at J, leaving 19 bases unmatched.